This T cell receptor beta chain appears in the sequencing data of a study of T cell changes during pregnancy in multiple sclerosis. TCRdb keeps only in-frame clones here, not all; method: immunoSEQ multiplex PCR. The sample lists tens of thousands of clones; just over 90% were seen once. The CDR3 spans 17 residues. V trimming: 1 base; J trimming: 5 bases; junction bases outside the gene matches: 9. Germline lookup yields CDR1 KGHSH and CDR2 LQKENI. The receptor was derived from a female donor with multiple sclerosis, enrolled in a pregnancy study. The sequencing used CD4+ T cells from peripheral blood mononuclear cells, collected before pregnancy. The chain carries TRBV18 and TRBJ2-1; TRBD1 matches 9 bases. The CDR3 spells CASSPQITGQGDNEQFF. In DNA form, the CDR3 reads TGTGCCAGCTCACCACAAATAACGGGACAGGGTGACAATGAGCAGTTCTTC.